This T cell receptor (beta chain) is drawn from a study of neurological immune-mediated disorders. Study-wide results and limits: The multiple sclerosis repertoire cluster was associated with no clinical or MRI feature. No CDR3 amino acid sequences recurred among expanded clones across subjects, suggesting private repertoires in all groups. Falling below healthy controls, multiple sclerosis showed the least TCR clonal expansion, while HTLV-1-associated myelopathy showed the most.

Over 160 million TCR-beta sequences from 15-18 subjects were obtained in each sequencing run. Using its own MiXCR run on the 5' RACE reads, TCRdb lists one record per CDR3 protein. This table has about 120,000 distinct CDR3 sequences, roughly 3.4% appearing once. Ten or more counts support this clonotype. Its specificity is unknown. The CDR3 sequence is 11 residues long. V dropped 3 bases and J dropped 5 bases, with 5 bases sitting between them. Germline lookup yields CDR1 SGHAT and CDR2 FQNNGV. The sample comprised PBMCs. The TCR sequence derives from a woman aged 25 to 39 with multiple sclerosis. The rearrangement joins TRBV11-2 to TRBJ2-7; no clear D gene. The CDR3 DNA reads TGTGCCAGCAGCTTTCTGGACGAGCAGTACTTC. Protein: CASSFLDEQYF. Supplemented by reference TRBV11-2 and TRBJ2-7, the full variable domain reads EAGVAQSPRYKIIEKRQSVAFWCNPISGHATLYWYQQILGQGPKLLIQFQNNGVVDDSQLPKDRFSAERLKGVDSTLKIQPAKLEDSAVYLCASSFLDEQYFGPGTRLTVT.